A single sample gave rise to the 31 T cell receptor beta chains below, sequenced in a study of cytomegalovirus exposure and HLA in healthy donors. 13 Jbeta primers and 60 Vbeta primers were used for the PCR. Libraries were prepared by immunoSEQ multiplex PCR; TCRdb keeps only in-frame clonotypes and omits some of them. The repertoire includes under 150,000 clones, approximately 80% of them detected once, and under 4.5% sits in the top ten. The sequenced material came from PBMCs. The receptors originated from a woman between 40 and 50 years old in good health and CMV-seronegative.

The V gene is TRBV11-2, the J gene TRBJ1-2, with D hard to call. V was cut by 0 bases and J by 3 bases, with 11 bases left in between. The CDR3 is made up of 15 amino acids. Germline-derived CDR1 and CDR2 are SGHAT and FQNNGV. The CDR3 loop is CASSLDSVSHYGYTF. The CDR3 bases are TGTGCCAGCAGCTTAGACAGCGTTTCGCACTATGGCTACACCTTC.

The rearrangement joins TRBV9 to TRBJ2-1; 10 bases line up with TRBD2. Germline loops: CDR1 SGDLS, CDR2 YYNGEE. CDR3 length: 20 amino acids. Germline trimming cut 3 bases from V and 0 bases from J; bases unmatched to any gene: 15. CDR3 amino acids: CASSGRTSGNLGGSYNEQFF. DNA of the CDR3: TGTGCCAGCAGCGGGAGGACTAGCGGAAATCTCGGTGGCTCCTACAATGAGCAGTTCTTC.

V gene TRBV7-6 combines with J gene TRBJ2-3; 7 nucleotides match TRBD1. V gave up 7 bases and J gave up 0 bases; unmatched junction bases: 10. The germline gives CDR1 SGHVS, CDR2 FNYEAQ. This CDR3 has 16 residues. The CDR3 reads CASTTGATGSTDTQYF. CDR3 bases: TGTGCCAGCACCACTGGGGCGACAGGGAGCACAGATACGCAGTATTTT.

The V gene is TRBV29-1, the J gene TRBJ2-1, with 8 bases fitting TRBD1. CDR1 and CDR2 (germline): SQVTM, ANQGSEA. The CDR3 runs 16 residues. The junction had 11 bases not matched to a gene; V was cut back by 0 bases and J by 7 bases. DNA of the CDR3: TGCAGCGTTGAAGATCACGGCAGGGGGCGGGTAAATGAGCAGTTCTTC. This translates into CSVEDHGRGRVNEQFF.

The V call is TRBV9, the J call TRBJ2-1; 13 nucleotides line up with TRBD2. In germline, CDR1 is SGDLS, CDR2 YYNGEE. Trimming cost V 4 bases and J 9 bases; bases outside gene matches: 10. CDR3 length: 16 residues. The CDR3 coding sequence is TGTGCCAGCAGCCCTACTAGCGGGAGGGCCTTTCGTGAGCAGTTCTTC. It translates to CASSPTSGRAFREQFF.

The chain employs TRBV7-2 and TRBJ2-1, with unresolved D. The CDR3 totals 14 residues. CDR1 and CDR2 (germline): SGHTA, FQGNSA. V dropped 1 base and J dropped 0 bases, with 4 bases sitting between them. The CDR3 reads CASSLDSSYNEQFF. CDR3 in DNA: TGTGCCAGCAGCTTAGACAGCTCCTACAATGAGCAGTTCTTC.

This clone appeared once. The chain is built from TRBV5-4 and TRBJ2-2, with TRBD2 as a possible D gene (5 bases). The CDR3 runs 15 residues. Germline loops: CDR1 SGHNT, CDR2 YYREEE (reference sequence). V was pared by 2 bases and J by 1 base, with 9 bases between. CDR3 nucleotides: TGTGCCAGCAGCTTTCAGGCGGGGAACACCGGGGAGCTGTTTTTT. Translation gives CASSFQAGNTGELFF.

The chain uses TRBV4-1 and TRBJ2-3; D ambiguous. From germline, CDR1 is MGHRA and CDR2 YSYEKL. Between the trimmed V and J ends, which lost 0 bases and 1 base, there was a span of 5 bases. The CDR3 loop spans 14 amino acids. CDR3 residues: CASSQEGGTDTQYF. CDR3 nucleotide sequence: TGCGCCAGCAGCCAAGAGGGCGGCACAGATACGCAGTATTTT.

The chain is built from TRBV7-9 and TRBJ2-5, with 9 bases aligning to TRBD2. V lost 1 base and J lost 4; bases outside the gene matches: 10. Germline loops: CDR1 SEHNR, CDR2 FQNEAQ (reference sequence). The CDR3 sequence is 17 residues long. As DNA, the CDR3 is TGTGCCAGCAGCTTAGGGACTAGCGCGGGAGCAGGAGAGACCCAGTACTTC. Encoded protein: CASSLGTSAGAGETQYF.

This clone was seen once. The rearrangement uses TRBV5-8 and TRBJ1-4; 10 positions match TRBD1. In germline, CDR1 is SGHTS, CDR2 YDEGEE. Losses at the gene ends were 5 bases for V and 3 bases for J; bases not matched to a gene: 7. The CDR3 runs to 16 residues. In DNA, the CDR3 is TGTGCCAGCAGGTACCGGGACAGGGGAGCTAATGAAAAACTGTTTTTT. Amino acid sequence: CASRYRDRGANEKLFF.

The V and J genes are TRBV6-5 and TRBJ2-3; D possibly corresponds to TRBD1 (5 bases). The CDR3 has 15 amino acids. V lost 8 bases and J 8 bases, leaving 23 bases between the germline ends. CDR1 is MNHEY and CDR2 is SVGAGI in the germline V gene. The CDR3 sequence: CASSKGLPGSGTQYF. The DNA of the CDR3 is TGTGCCAGCTCTAAGGGCCTCCCAGGGTCAGGTACGCAGTATTTT.

On this clone itself: The sample has other DNA sequences that encode this CDR3 too. V is TRBV7-9 and J is TRBJ2-1; 13 bases agree with TRBD2. The germline V gene has CDR1 SEHNR and CDR2 FQNEAQ (reference sequence). This CDR3 region has 15 residues. J lost 6 bases, V lost 4 bases, and 3 bases had no gene match. CDR3 sequence reads: CASSSGLAGPNEQFF. Written as DNA, the CDR3 is TGTGCCAGCAGCTCGGGACTAGCGGGACCCAATGAGCAGTTCTTC.

V and J are TRBV9 and TRBJ1-4; 7 bases map to TRBD1. Unmatched junction bases numbered 11, after V lost 4 bases and J lost 8 bases. Per the germline V gene, CDR1 is SGDLS and CDR2 is YYNGEE. The CDR3 is 15 residues long. As DNA, the CDR3 is TGTGCCAGCAGCCCGAGGACAGGAGAAGGCGAAAAACTGTTTTTT. It codes for CASSPRTGEGEKLFF.

The chain joins TRBV7-3 to TRBJ2-2; unclear D gene. The germline V and J ends were trimmed by 5 bases and 3 bases, with 7 bases remaining between them. This CDR3 contains 13 residues. Germline V lookup: CDR1 SGHTA, CDR2 FQGTGA. The CDR3 nucleotides are TGTGCCAGCAGCCCACTGGACACCGGGGAGCTGTTTTTT. This encodes CASSPLDTGELFF. The whole variable domain, filled in from reference TRBV7-3 and TRBJ2-2, reads GAGVSQTPSNKVTEKGKYVELRCDPISGHTALYWYRQSLGQGPEFLIYFQGTGAADDSGLPNDRFFAVRPEGSVSTLKIQRTERGDSAVYLCASSPLDTGELFFGEGSRLTVL.

The chain uses TRBV13 and TRBJ2-5, with D possibly TRBD1 on 6 matching bases. This CDR3 comprises 13 residues. Germline CDR1 PRHDT, CDR2 FYEKMQ (reference sequence). V was trimmed by 7 bases and J by 6 bases, leaving 15 bases between them. The CDR3 nucleotides read TGTGCCAGCAATCAGGCCAGGGGACAGACCCAGTACTTC. It specifies CASNQARGQTQYF.

This chain joins TRBV4-1 and TRBJ1-1, with TRBD1 identical over 7 bases. V shed 9 bases, J shed 1 base, and the junction held 2 bases outside the gene matches. The CDR3 contains 12 residues. CDR1 is MGHRA, CDR2 YSYEKL, per germline. DNA for the CDR3: TGCGCCAGTAGACAGGGGAACACTGAAGCTTTCTTT. Translating it yields CASRQGNTEAFF.

The genes are TRBV19 and TRBJ1-3; D gene unclear. CDR3 length: 11 amino acids. V lost 7 bases to trimming and J lost 3 bases, with 4 bases between them. The germline V gene has CDR1 LNHDA and CDR2 SQIVND (reference sequence). This CDR3 is CASTSGNTIYF. In nucleotides, the CDR3 is TGTGCCAGTACTAGTGGAAACACCATATATTTT.

This clone was detected once. The chain is built from TRBV23-1 and TRBJ1-3, with 8 bases aligning to TRBD1. TRBV23-1 is reported as an ORF; its role is uncertain. With 7 bases clipped from V and 4 bases from J, the junction kept 12 bases outside the gene matches. This CDR3 region has 16 residues. The CDR3 coding sequence is TGCGCCAGCAAATCGACAGGGGACGGGGCCGGAAACACCATATATTTT. Encoded protein: CASKSTGDGAGNTIYF.

J is TRBJ2-7 and V is TRBV20-1; unclear D gene. The germline V gene has CDR1 DFQATT and CDR2 SNEGSKA (reference sequence). The CDR3 covers 11 residues. V was shortened by 7 bases and J by 3 bases, with 10 bases between the two germline ends. In DNA, the CDR3 is TGCAGTGTCGGGTCACACTACGAGCAGTACTTC. It encodes CSVGSHYEQYF.

The DNA for the CDR3 is TGCGCCAGCTCAATCAACCATGGGGGGGGAGGTGGCTACACCTTC. Its translation is CASSINHGGGGGYTF. The chain joins TRBV4-3 to TRBJ1-2; maybe TRBD1 (5 bases). Germline V gene sequence: CDR1 LGHNA, CDR2 YSLEER. This CDR3 contains 15 residues. V was trimmed by 8 bases and J by 7 bases, leaving 23 bases between them.

This clone was counted once. The chain employs TRBV7-8 and TRBJ1-6; TRBD1 might be the D (6 bases). Per the germline V gene, CDR1 is SGHVS and CDR2 is FQNEAQ. The ends were cut back, 5 bases at V and 0 bases at J, with 14 bases in the middle. The CDR3 totals 17 residues. The CDR3 protein is CASSPQVGASYNSPLHF. The CDR3 bases are TGTGCCAGCAGCCCCCAAGTGGGGGCCTCCTATAATTCACCCCTCCACTTT.

This clone was seen only once. The chain uses TRBV18 and TRBJ1-1; 8 bases are shared with TRBD1. Germline V gene sequence: CDR1 KGHSH, CDR2 LQKENI. V shed 4 bases and J 2 bases; nucleotides not matched to a gene: 9. This CDR3 spans 16 amino acids. CDR3 DNA: TGTGCCAGCTCACTGCAGGCGGGACAGGTAAACACTGAAGCTTTCTTT. Amino acids: CASSLQAGQVNTEAFF.

The V and J genes are TRBV21-1 and TRBJ2-4; the D call of TRBD2 is as the table states it, not checked on the DNA. TRBV21-1 is deemed a pseudogene. The length of the CDR3 is 18 residues. CDR3 in DNA: TGTGCCAGCAGCACTCAAACCGGACTAGCGGGAGCCAAAAACATTCAGTACTTC. Translation gives CASSTQTGLAGAKNIQYF.

The CDR3 loop is CASSQGQSITGELFF. The CDR3 DNA follows: TGCGCCAGCAGCCAAGGCCAGTCGATCACCGGGGAGCTGTTTTTT. V gene TRBV4-3 combines with J gene TRBJ2-2, with D uncertain. The length of the CDR3 is 15 residues. Germline V gene sequence: CDR1 LGHNA, CDR2 YSLEER. The V gene lost 1 base and the J gene lost 4 bases, with 10 bases spanning the gap.

V usage is TRBV4-2 and J usage is TRBJ2-5; a weak D match, TRBD1 (6 bases). Germline CDR1 reads LGHNA; CDR2 reads YNFKEQ. The CDR3 spans 14 residues. Trimming removed 0 bases at V and 4 bases at J, with 9 bases between. The chain's CDR3 is CASSQDTGRETQYF. Written as DNA, the CDR3 is TGTGCCAGCAGCCAAGATACAGGGAGAGAGACCCAGTACTTC.

The rearrangement uses TRBV5-6 and TRBJ2-7; the match to TRBD1 covers 8 bases. CDR3 length: 16 amino acids. After removal of 0 bases from V and 0 bases from J, the junction contained 5 bases not matched to a gene. The germline V gene encodes CDR1 SGHDT and CDR2 YYEEEE. Here the CDR3 DNA reads TGTGCCAGCAGCTTGGAGGGGACAGGCGGCTCCTACGAGCAGTACTTC. Protein: CASSLEGTGGSYEQYF.

The chain combines TRBV6-5 with TRBJ1-2, with 7 nucleotides matching TRBD1. Trimming cost V 2 bases and J 6 bases; bases outside gene matches: 6. Per the germline V gene, CDR1 is MNHEY and CDR2 is SVGAGI. This CDR3 spans 14 amino acids. DNA for the CDR3: TGTGCCAGCAGTTACCGCGAGACAGGGAATGGCTACACCTTC. This sequence encodes CASSYRETGNGYTF.

The chain carries TRBV29-1 and TRBJ2-3; 9 nucleotides agree with TRBD1. This CDR3 contains 16 residues. V dropped 0 bases and J dropped 3; count of bases not matched to a gene: 7. Germline CDR1 SQVTM, CDR2 ANQGSEA. CDR3 in amino acids: CSVEDPLGQGTDTQYF. CDR3 nucleotides: TGCAGCGTTGAAGACCCACTGGGACAGGGTACAGATACGCAGTATTTT.

The chain couples TRBV4-3 to TRBJ2-7; D call uncertain. CDR1 LGHNA and CDR2 YSLEER come from the germline V gene. Trimming shortened V by 0 bases and J by 2 bases, and 11 bases separated the two germline ends. CDR3 length equals 15 residues. The CDR3 here is CASSQDIRSPYEQYF. The CDR3 DNA is TGCGCCAGCAGCCAAGATATCAGATCCCCCTACGAGCAGTACTTC.

The V and J genes are TRBV6-5 and TRBJ1-1; tentative D call: TRBD1 (5 bases). The CDR3 spans 14 residues. Trimming removed 7 bases at V and 3 bases at J, with 15 bases between. Germline lookup yields CDR1 MNHEY and CDR2 SVGAGI. The CDR3 nucleotides are TGTGCCAGCACATCGCAAGCGGGGGACACTGAAGCTTTCTTT. Translation gives CASTSQAGDTEAFF.

This clone has just one count. The rearrangement uses TRBV6-1 and TRBJ1-1, with 9 bases aligning to TRBD1. CDR3 length: 14 residues. V lost 3 bases to trimming and J lost 10 bases; unmatched junction nucleotides: 9. Germline CDR1 and CDR2: MNHNS and SASEGT. CDR3 residues: CASSDFTGGRGAFF. Here the CDR3 DNA reads TGTGCCAGCAGTGATTTTACAGGGGGCCGAGGAGCTTTCTTT.